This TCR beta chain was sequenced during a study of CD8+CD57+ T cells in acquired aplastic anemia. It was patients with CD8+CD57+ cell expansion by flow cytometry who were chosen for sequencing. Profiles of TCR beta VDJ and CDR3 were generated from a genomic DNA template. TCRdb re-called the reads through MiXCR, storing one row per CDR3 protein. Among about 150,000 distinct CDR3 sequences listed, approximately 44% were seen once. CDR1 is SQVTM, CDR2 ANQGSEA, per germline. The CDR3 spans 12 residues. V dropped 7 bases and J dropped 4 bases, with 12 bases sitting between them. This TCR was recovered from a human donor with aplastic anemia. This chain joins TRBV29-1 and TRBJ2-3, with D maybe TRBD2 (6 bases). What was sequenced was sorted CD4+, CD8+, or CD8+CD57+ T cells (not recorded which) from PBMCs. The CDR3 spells CSGNGGADTQYF. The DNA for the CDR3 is TGCAGCGGGAACGGAGGGGCAGATACGCAGTATTTT.